Shown below are 25 T cell receptor beta chains from a single sample sequenced in a study of cytomegalovirus exposure and HLA in healthy donors. TCRdb keeps only in-frame clones here, not all; method: immunoSEQ multiplex PCR. The repertoire includes 150,000 to 200,000 clones, under 95% of them detected once, and 3% sits in the top ten. The sample was PBMCs. The source is a woman younger than 30 in good health and CMV-seropositive.

This chain uses TRBV4-1 with TRBJ1-2; 7 bases are shared with TRBD1. Germline trimming cut 0 bases from V and 4 bases from J; bases unmatched to any gene: 5. This CDR3 has 15 amino acids. Germline V gene data show CDR1 as MGHRA and CDR2 as YSYEKL. CDR3 region: CASSQDLRDSYGYTF. As DNA, the CDR3 is TGCGCCAGCAGCCAAGATCTTCGGGACAGCTATGGCTACACCTTC.

The chain recombines TRBV10-2 with TRBJ2-3, with 7 bases that match TRBD2. CDR1 is WSHSY and CDR2 is SAAADI in the germline V gene. The CDR3 has 15 residues. Losses at the gene ends were 7 bases for V and 5 bases for J; bases not matched to a gene: 12. The CDR3: CASTLGGSPGDTQYF. CDR3 sequence (DNA): TGCGCCAGCACTTTAGGCGGGAGTCCAGGAGATACGCAGTATTTT.

The chain is built from TRBV4-2 and TRBJ1-3; D gene unclear. Germline values: CDR1 LGHNA, CDR2 YNFKEQ. This CDR3 is built from 12 residues. The ends were cut back, 8 bases at V and 4 bases at J, with 9 bases in the middle. The CDR3 DNA reads as TGTGCCAGCGGGGAGACGGGAAACACCATATATTTT. Translation gives CASGETGNTIYF.

This clone was seen a single time. V usage is TRBV9 and J usage is TRBJ2-5, with 13 bases that match TRBD2. The V segment lost 4 bases and the J segment 5 bases; nucleotides outside the gene matches: 14. This CDR3 has 18 amino acids. Germline V gene sequence: CDR1 SGDLS, CDR2 YYNGEE. This CDR3 reads CASSKGLAGVRSWETQYF. CDR3 nucleotide sequence: TGTGCCAGCAGCAAAGGACTAGCGGGAGTTCGCAGCTGGGAGACCCAGTACTTC. Combining the CDR3 with reference TRBV9 and TRBJ2-5 gives the whole variable domain DSGVTQTPKHLITATGQRVTLRCSPRSGDLSVYWYQQSLDQGLQFLIQYYNGEERAKGNILERFSAQQFPDLHSELNLSSLELGDSALYFCASSKGLAGVRSWETQYFGPGTRLLVL.

This sequence joins TRBV27 and TRBJ2-3; 7 positions match TRBD1. CDR1 and CDR2 (germline): MNHEY, SMNVEV (reference sequence). The length of the CDR3 is 15 residues. The junction had 10 bases not matched to a gene; V was cut back by 6 bases and J by 4 bases. CDR3 DNA sequence: TGTGCCAGCAGGCCCGAAGGGACAGTCGCAGATACGCAGTATTTT. Amino acid sequence: CASRPEGTVADTQYF.

V usage is TRBV5-6 and J usage is TRBJ2-2; TRBD1 matches at 7 bases. Germline V gene sequence: CDR1 SGHDT, CDR2 YYEEEE. V gave up 0 bases and J gave up 6 bases; unmatched junction bases: 5. The length of the CDR3 is 15 residues. The CDR3 here is CASSLARGRAGELFF. The CDR3 DNA reads as TGTGCCAGCAGCTTGGCTAGGGGGCGGGCCGGGGAGCTGTTTTTT.

The CDR3 protein is CASSAGTSGSIEQFF. CDR3 sequence (DNA): TGTGCCAGCAGCGCCGGGACTAGCGGAAGTATTGAGCAGTTCTTC. This chain joins TRBV9 and TRBJ2-1, with 11 bases fitting TRBD2. The CDR3 runs to 15 residues. V was clipped by 3 bases and J by 9 bases; unmatched bases: 8. Germline assignment: CDR1 SGDLS and CDR2 YYNGEE.

This chain joins TRBV6-4 and TRBJ2-3; possible D gene TRBD1, 6 bases. V dropped 5 bases and J dropped 2 bases, with 11 bases sitting between them. The germline gives CDR1 MRHNA, CDR2 SNTAGT. The CDR3 contains 14 residues. In DNA form, the CDR3 reads TGTGCCAGCAGTATAGGGGGACACACAGATACGCAGTATTTT. It specifies CASSIGGHTDTQYF.

This sequence joins TRBV6-1 and TRBJ2-2; TRBD2 matches at 8 bases. Unmatched junction bases numbered 3, after V lost 6 bases and J lost 0 bases. The CDR3 loop spans 15 amino acids. The germline CDR1 and CDR2 sequences are MNHNS and SASEGT. The CDR3 region is CASRTAGANTGELFF. The DNA for the CDR3 is TGTGCCAGCAGAACAGCGGGGGCGAACACCGGGGAGCTGTTTTTT.

The chain employs TRBV20-1 and TRBJ1-2; 11 nucleotides match TRBD1. With 6 bases clipped from V and 8 bases from J, the junction kept 2 bases outside the gene matches. CDR1 is DFQATT, CDR2 SNEGSKA, per germline (reference sequence). The CDR3 runs 11 residues. The CDR3 here is CSARDRGGYTF. CDR3 bases: TGCAGTGCCAGGGACAGGGGGGGCTACACCTTC.

The chain carries TRBV4-1 and TRBJ1-1; 8 bases are a match to TRBD1. Germline V gene sequence: CDR1 MGHRA, CDR2 YSYEKL. The CDR3 has 19 amino acids. J gave up 4 bases and V 4 bases, and 20 bases lay outside the gene matches. CDR3: CASSPGLRQGIQIATEAFF. The CDR3 bases are TGCGCCAGCAGCCCCGGACTAAGACAGGGGATTCAGATAGCCACTGAAGCTTTCTTT.

J is TRBJ2-5 and V is TRBV7-6, with D possibly TRBD1 on 5 matching bases. Deletions cut 1 base from V and 4 bases from J, with 10 bases between. CDR3 length equals 14 residues. Germline assignment: CDR1 SGHVS and CDR2 FNYEAQ. CDR3: CASSLESGAETQYF. The CDR3 region has the DNA TGTGCCAGCAGCTTAGAGTCTGGGGCAGAGACCCAGTACTTC.

This clone was detected a few times. The chain joins TRBV18 to TRBJ2-7; 11 bases fit TRBD1. Germline CDR1 KGHSH, CDR2 LQKENI. The CDR3 is 16 amino acids. V dropped 2 bases and J dropped 0; count of bases not matched to a gene: 3. CDR3 in DNA: TGTGCCAGCTCACCAGGGACAGGGGGAGGCTCCTACGAGCAGTACTTC. Its translation: CASSPGTGGGSYEQYF.

The rearrangement uses TRBV29-1 and TRBJ2-7; 8 bases agree with TRBD1. Germline assignment: CDR1 SQVTM and CDR2 ANQGSEA. V trimming: 5 bases; J trimming: 3 bases; junction bases outside the gene matches: 3. The length of the CDR3 is 12 residues. This chain's CDR3 is CSVPGQGYEQYF. Written as DNA, the CDR3 is TGCAGCGTTCCCGGACAGGGCTACGAGCAGTACTTC.

The chain uses TRBV7-9 and TRBJ2-1; no definite D call. Trimming left V 1 base short and J 0 bases short, with 10 bases between. The CDR3 is 16 amino acids. Germline CDR1 SEHNR, CDR2 FQNEAQ (reference sequence). CDR3 loop: CASSLGWRSSYNEQFF. The CDR3 DNA sequence: TGTGCCAGCAGCTTAGGCTGGCGGAGCTCCTACAATGAGCAGTTCTTC.

The V and J genes are TRBV7-2 and TRBJ2-1, with unresolved D. V dropped 4 bases and J dropped 7 bases, with 11 bases sitting between them. The CDR3 totals 13 residues. Germline lookup yields CDR1 SGHTA and CDR2 FQGNSA. This CDR3 reads CASSSTKMNEQFF. The CDR3, as DNA: TGTGCCAGCAGCTCTACTAAGATGAATGAGCAGTTCTTC.

This clone was counted once. DNA for the CDR3: TGTGCCTGGAGGAACCGGGACAGTTTGGACACCATATATTTT. Amino acid sequence: CAWRNRDSLDTIYF. The J gene is TRBJ1-3, the V gene TRBV30, with TRBD1 identical over 7 bases. The CDR3 length is 14 residues. The germline V gene has CDR1 GTSNPN and CDR2 SVGIG (reference sequence). Unmatched junction bases numbered 10, after V lost 3 bases and J lost 8 bases.

This clone was seen only once. The chain joins TRBV5-1 to TRBJ1-2; TRBD1 is a possible D gene (5 bases). CDR1 is SGHRS and CDR2 is YFSETQ in the germline V gene. This CDR3 is 15 amino acids long. Between the trimmed V and J ends, which lost 1 base and 4 bases, there was a span of 14 bases. The CDR3 sequence is CASSLSIGVIYGYTF. The CDR3 DNA reads as TGCGCCAGCAGCTTGAGTATAGGGGTAATCTATGGCTACACCTTC.

The chain couples TRBV11-2 to TRBJ2-7, with 8 bases lining up with TRBD1. There are 15 residues in the CDR3. V was pared by 5 bases and J by 0 bases, with 6 bases of the junction left unmatched. From germline, CDR1 is SGHAT and CDR2 FQNNGV. The CDR3 sequence: CASSPGTGSSYEQYF. The CDR3 region has the DNA TGTGCCAGCAGCCCGGGGACAGGTAGCTCCTACGAGCAGTACTTC. Variable domain in full (rest from reference TRBV11-2 and TRBJ2-7): EAGVAQSPRYKIIEKRQSVAFWCNPISGHATLYWYQQILGQGPKLLIQFQNNGVVDDSQLPKDRFSAERLKGVDSTLKIQPAKLEDSAVYLCASSPGTGSSYEQYFGPGTRLTVT.

The chain employs TRBV30 and TRBJ2-2; 9 bases map to TRBD2. CDR3 size: 15 residues. J gave up 0 bases and V 5 bases, and 4 bases lay outside the gene matches. Per germline, CDR1 GTSNPN and CDR2 SVGIG (reference sequence). The CDR3 reads CAWAIAGANTGELFF. The CDR3 coding sequence is TGTGCCTGGGCCATAGCGGGGGCGAACACCGGGGAGCTGTTTTTT.

The V gene is TRBV29-1, the J gene TRBJ1-3, with 8 positions matching TRBD1. Germline CDR1 reads SQVTM; CDR2 reads ANQGSEA. The CDR3 consists of 15 residues. V lost 4 bases, J lost 2 bases, and 7 bases stayed unmatched. DNA for the CDR3: TGCAGCGTTGTTACAGGGGGGGGTGCTGGAAACACCATATATTTT. Protein sequence: CSVVTGGGAGNTIYF. Combining the CDR3 with reference TRBV29-1 and TRBJ1-3 gives the whole variable domain SAVISQKPSRDICQRGTSLTIQCQVDSQVTMMFWYRQQPGQSLTLIATANQGSEATYESGFVIDKFPISRPNLTFSTLTVSNMSPEDSSIYLCSVVTGGGAGNTIYFGEGSWLTVV.

V and J are TRBV2 and TRBJ1-5; D gene ambiguous. Trimming cost V 3 bases and J 3 bases, with 12 bases left between them. The CDR3 totals 15 residues. Germline assignment: CDR1 SNHLY and CDR2 FYNNEI. The CDR3 sequence is CASSDWTGNNQPQHF. CDR3 bases: TGTGCCAGCAGTGATTGGACGGGGAACAATCAGCCCCAGCATTTT.

The CDR3 bases are TGTGCCAGCAGCTTCATCGGAGGGGCTGGTTGGGAGACCCAGTACTTC. As protein: CASSFIGGAGWETQYF. This chain connects TRBV11-2 to TRBJ2-5; maybe TRBD2 (6 bases). There are 16 residues in the CDR3. Germline loops: CDR1 SGHAT, CDR2 FQNNGV. The V and J ends lost 3 bases and 5 bases respectively, with 19 bases between them.

A note on this clone: Relative to the germline gene, one junction end is altered; a read error may explain this. The chain has TRBV18 and TRBJ2-1; 10 bases line up with TRBD1. The CDR3 totals 16 residues. CDR1 is KGHSH and CDR2 is LQKENI in the germline V gene. DNA for the CDR3: TGTGTCAGCTCACCTCGGGACAGGGGAGACTACAATGAGCAGTTCTTC. Translating it yields CVSSPRDRGDYNEQFF.

The rearrangement uses TRBV10-3 and TRBJ2-7; tentatively, D is TRBD2 (5 bases). The ends were cut back, 4 bases at V and 4 bases at J, with 11 bases in the middle. CDR1 is ENHRY, CDR2 SYGVKD, per germline. This CDR3 contains 13 residues. This CDR3 reads CAISGTSSYEQYF. In DNA, the CDR3 is TGTGCCATCAGTGGAACTAGTAGTTACGAGCAGTACTTC.